This T cell receptor (beta chain) was retrieved from a study of blood T cells in healthy people across ages. V lost 4 bases and J lost 12, with 17 bases in between. This CDR3 region has 13 residues. With regard to this clonotype: Its antigen is still unknown.

Regarding the study as a whole: Researchers deemed the diversity estimates from one million T cells underestimates.

A second about 6 to 12 cycle PCR used barcoded and J-beta primers. A template-switch adaptor containing 12 random nucleotides labeled each cDNA molecule. One entry per CDR3 protein results from TCRdb running MiXCR on the 5' RACE reads. The repertoire includes roughly 1,000,000 distinct CDR3 sequences, roughly 24% of them detected once, and approximately 0.71% sits in the top ten. This sample also belongs to another study, concerning T cells of mothers and their children.

The rearrangement links TRBV12-3 or TRBV12-4 to TRBJ2-3; D may correspond to TRBD1 or TRBD2 (5 bases each). The TCR sequence derives from a girl aged 2-9 years in good health. What was sequenced was blood. Here the CDR3 DNA reads TGTGCCAGCAGTTCCCGTGGGCCGAGGGGACAGTATTTT. This encodes CASSSRGPRGQYF.